The 27 T cell receptor beta chains below all came from one sample that was sequenced in a study of T cells in Graves' hyperthyroidism and ophthalmopathy. RNA transcripts were the template for amplifying TCR beta CDR3 regions. Researchers ran a first-round RT-PCR on the TCR CDR3 using the HTBI primer set. In TCRdb, the multiplex PCR reads were re-called with MiXCR into one record per CDR3 protein. The sample consists of a few hundred thousand distinct CDR3 sequences, about a fifth of them appearing once. The specimen was blood. All receptors derive from a man between 18 and 35 years old with Graves' hyperthyroidism.

This clonotype was detected ten times or more. This chain connects TRBV11-2 to TRBJ2-5, with 13 nucleotides matching TRBD2. This CDR3 has 14 residues. The V and J ends lost 2 bases and 7 bases, in that order; junction bases with no gene match: 1. Germline V CDR1 and CDR2: SGHAT, FQNNGV. CDR3: CASSLRLAGGTQYF. In DNA, the CDR3 is TGTGCCAGCAGCTTAAGACTAGCGGGGGGGACCCAGTACTTC.

This chain joins TRBV29-1 and TRBJ1-2, with 12 positions matching TRBD1. The CDR3 contains 13 residues. CDR1 SQVTM and CDR2 ANQGSEA come from the germline V gene. V was clipped by 3 bases and J by 7 bases; unmatched bases: 3. In DNA form, the CDR3 reads TGCAGCGTTGAGCGGGGACAGGGGGCTGGCTACACCTTC. Encoded protein: CSVERGQGAGYTF.

This clonotype was observed a handful of times. The chain recombines TRBV20-1 with TRBJ2-6, with D unclear. Per the germline V gene, CDR1 is DFQATT and CDR2 is SNEGSKA (reference sequence). V shed 5 bases and J shed 0 bases, with 8 bases lying between them. The length of the CDR3 is 14 residues. The CDR3 protein is CSALLSSGANVLTF. Here the CDR3 DNA reads TGCAGTGCTTTGCTCAGCTCTGGGGCCAACGTCCTGACTTTC.

This clonotype was picked up many times. The V call is TRBV4-1, the J call TRBJ1-2; perhaps TRBD1 as D (5 bases). This CDR3 is 15 amino acids long. Germline loops: CDR1 MGHRA, CDR2 YSYEKL. V lost 0 bases and J 3 bases, leaving 11 bases between the germline ends. The CDR3 DNA reads TGCGCCAGCAGCCAAGAGTCTTCGACAGACTATGGCTACACCTTC. It is translated as CASSQESSTDYGYTF.

This clonotype has at least ten counts. The chain links TRBV24-1 to TRBJ2-2; D possibly corresponds to TRBD1 (6 bases). This CDR3 spans 17 amino acids. V was trimmed by 0 bases and J by 6 bases, leaving 16 bases between them. Per the germline V gene, CDR1 is KGHDR and CDR2 is SFDVKD. CDR3 nucleotide sequence: TGTGCCACCAGTGATTTGCGGACCGACAAGGGGGCCGGGGAGCTGTTTTTT. This gives the protein CATSDLRTDKGAGELFF.

At least ten counts were recorded for this clonotype. The chain employs TRBV5-1 and TRBJ1-1, with 7 nucleotides matching TRBD1. The CDR3 runs 14 residues. Germline assignment: CDR1 SGHRS and CDR2 YFSETQ. Trimming took 3 bases from V and 1 from J; bases not matched to a gene: 3. CDR3 sequence: CASSWGQTNTEAFF. The DNA of the CDR3 is TGCGCCAGCAGCTGGGGACAGACGAACACTGAAGCTTTCTTT. Full variable domain (outside the CDR3, taken from reference TRBV5-1 and TRBJ1-1): KAGVTQTPRYLIKTRGQQVTLSCSPISGHRSVSWYQQTPGQGLQFLFEYFSETQRNKGNFPGRFSGRQFSNSRSEMNVSTLELGDSALYLCASSWGQTNTEAFFGQGTRLTVV.

V and J are TRBV11-1 and TRBJ2-7; TRBD2 aligns across 8 bases. V was clipped by 6 bases and J by 4 bases; unmatched bases: 20. Germline values: CDR1 SGHAT, CDR2 FQDESV (reference sequence). CDR3 size: 18 residues. The CDR3 DNA reads TGTGCCAGCAGGGTAGCGGGACGGAACGTCTACCTAACTTACGAGCAGTACTTC. Translated: CASRVAGRNVYLTYEQYF.

The chain is built from TRBV6-2 or TRBV6-3 and TRBJ1-5; 10 nucleotides align to TRBD1. V lost 2 bases and J lost 2; bases outside the gene matches: 9. Germline V gene lookup returns CDR1 MNHEY and CDR2 SVGEGT. The CDR3 consists of 18 residues. The CDR3 loop is CASSYPTGTGEGNQPQHF. CDR3 in DNA: TGTGCCAGCAGTTACCCTACTGGGACAGGGGAAGGCAATCAGCCCCAGCATTTT.

This clonotype showed up many times. The chain uses TRBV5-1 and TRBJ1-2; 9 bases fit TRBD1. V was clipped by 0 bases and J by 5 bases; unmatched bases: 5. The CDR3 spans 15 residues. Looked up from germline, CDR1 is SGHRS and CDR2 is YFSETQ. The chain's CDR3 is CASSLAGQGKYGYTF. The CDR3 bases are TGCGCCAGCAGCTTGGCCGGACAGGGGAAGTATGGCTACACCTTC.

The table lists this clonotype with a few counts. It is likely a read error, because the conserved phenylalanine at the end of the CDR3 is missing. V is TRBV6-2 or TRBV6-3 and J is TRBJ2-7; D not resolved. V lost 6 bases, J lost 4 bases, and 13 bases lay in between. The CDR3 length is 13 residues. Germline-derived CDR1 and CDR2 are MNHEY and SVGEGT. The CDR3 region has the DNA TGTGCCAGCAGGCAAGAAGGAACTTACGAGCAGTACTTA. Translated: CASRQEGTYEQYL.

This chain uses TRBV20-1 with TRBJ2-5; TRBD1 matches 8 bases. Germline values: CDR1 DFQATT, CDR2 SNEGSKA (reference sequence). V shed 0 bases and J 7 bases; nucleotides not matched to a gene: 13. The CDR3 covers 16 residues. CDR3 protein: CSARDLGQGAWMTQYF. The DNA for the CDR3 is TGCAGTGCTAGAGATTTAGGGCAGGGGGCCTGGATGACCCAGTACTTC.

There are many counts of this clonotype. The chain recombines TRBV6-1 with TRBJ2-5; either TRBD1 or TRBD2 may fit D (5 bases each). Germline CDR1 reads MNHNS; CDR2 reads SASEGT. V shed 4 bases and J shed 7 bases, with 13 bases lying between them. This CDR3 comprises 13 residues. This CDR3 reads CASSVWDRGTQYF. In DNA, the CDR3 is TGTGCCAGCAGTGTCTGGGACCGGGGGACCCAGTACTTC.

This clonotype was counted a few times. V and J are TRBV5-1 and TRBJ2-2; no reliable D call. The CDR3 has 15 amino acids. V was trimmed by 0 bases and J by 5 bases, leaving 11 bases between them. Germline CDR1 and CDR2: SGHRS and YFSETQ. The CDR3 nucleotides read TGCGCCAGCAGCTTGGGGACCCCCGGGACCGGGGAGCTGTTTTTT. Translating it yields CASSLGTPGTGELFF.

This clonotype was counted ten times or more. A clone one base away is much larger, so this may be a read error. The chain employs TRBV6-1 and TRBJ2-6; perhaps TRBD1 as D (6 bases). Trimming stripped 5 bases from V and 0 bases from J, with 8 bases between. The germline V gene has CDR1 MNHNS and CDR2 SASEGT. The CDR3 contains 15 residues. Here the CDR3 reads CASSKQGSGANVLTF. CDR3 nucleotide sequence: TGTGCCAGCAGTAAACAGGGCTCTGGGGCCAACGTCCTGACTTTC.

A few counts support this clonotype. V is TRBV19 and J is TRBJ1-5; 7 bases match TRBD1. Germline V gene lookup returns CDR1 LNHDA and CDR2 SQIVND (reference sequence). There are 14 residues in the CDR3. J lost 7 bases, V lost 5 bases, and 8 bases had no gene match. The chain's CDR3 is CASSSTRGGQPQHF. The CDR3 DNA reads TGTGCCAGTAGTTCCACCAGGGGGGGGCAGCCCCAGCATTTT.

This clonotype was seen many times. This chain connects TRBV27 to TRBJ1-1; no clear D gene. The germline V gene has CDR1 MNHEY and CDR2 SMNVEV (reference sequence). V lost 3 bases to trimming and J lost 2 bases, with 10 bases between them. This CDR3 is built from 14 residues. The CDR3 nucleotides read TGTGCCAGCAGTTTCTTGGGCACTAACACTGAAGCTTTCTTT. It encodes CASSFLGTNTEAFF.

This sequence joins TRBV6-1 and TRBJ1-1; D is unclear. With 2 bases removed from V and 10 bases from J, the gap between germline ends came to 11 bases. The CDR3 runs 12 residues. Germline CDR1 reads MNHNS; CDR2 reads SASEGT. The CDR3 DNA reads as TGTGCCAGCAGTGAATACTCTCTGCTAGCTTTCTTT. This encodes CASSEYSLLAFF.

This chain uses TRBV11-2 with TRBJ2-7; the D gene is possibly TRBD2 (5 bases). Trimming removed 1 base at V and 3 bases at J, with 13 bases between. The CDR3 contains 15 residues. The germline V gene encodes CDR1 SGHAT and CDR2 FQNNGV. The chain's CDR3 is CASSLVGSPHYEQYF. The CDR3 nucleotides read TGTGCCAGCAGCTTAGTGGGGAGCCCACACTACGAGCAGTACTTC.

There are many counts of this clonotype. The gene calls are TRBV7-2 and TRBJ2-5, with 7 bases that match TRBD1. V lost 6 bases, J lost 5 bases, and 9 bases stayed unmatched. There are 14 residues in the CDR3. The germline V gene encodes CDR1 SGHTA and CDR2 FQGNSA. The CDR3 DNA follows: TGTGCCAGCAGTCCCAGGGGGTTCCACGAGACCCAGTACTTC. Translating it yields CASSPRGFHETQYF.

The V call is TRBV30, the J call TRBJ1-2; D is uncertain. CDR1 and CDR2 (germline): GTSNPN, SVGIG (reference sequence). V was shortened by 0 bases and J by 4 bases, with 12 bases between the two germline ends. This CDR3 is 14 amino acids long. CDR3 residues: CAWSVNSFTYGYTF. CDR3 DNA: TGTGCCTGGAGTGTAAACAGTTTCACCTATGGCTACACCTTC.

This clonotype showed up many times. The chain carries TRBV6-5 and TRBJ1-6, with a tentative D call TRBD1 (6 bases). V shed 0 bases and J shed 7 bases, with 22 bases lying between them. Germline-derived CDR1 and CDR2 are MNHEY and SVGAGI. The CDR3 spans 19 residues. The CDR3: CASSYSHRALHPSNSPLHF. CDR3 nucleotide sequence: TGTGCCAGCAGTTACTCCCACAGGGCCCTCCATCCTTCCAATTCACCCCTCCACTTT.

This clonotype has a count of ten or more. The J gene is TRBJ1-1, the V gene TRBV5-1; no clear D. The V gene's germline CDR1 is SGHRS and CDR2 YFSETQ. V was cut by 1 base and J by 7 bases, with 11 bases left in between. This CDR3 is built from 13 residues. The CDR3 region has the DNA TGCGCCAGCAGCTTGAGGGTTTGGGATGAAGCTTTCTTT. Its translation: CASSLRVWDEAFF. The full variable domain, rest sourced from reference TRBV5-1 and TRBJ1-1, is KAGVTQTPRYLIKTRGQQVTLSCSPISGHRSVSWYQQTPGQGLQFLFEYFSETQRNKGNFPGRFSGRQFSNSRSEMNVSTLELGDSALYLCASSLRVWDEAFFGQGTRLTVV.

The chain links TRBV12-3 or TRBV12-4 to TRBJ1-5; D unresolved. This CDR3 spans 15 amino acids. V was clipped by 0 bases and J by 6 bases, with 12 bases between them. The CDR3 region is CASSLARRVGQPQHF. Here the CDR3 DNA reads TGTGCCAGCAGTTTAGCGCGGAGGGTCGGTCAGCCCCAGCATTTT.

This clonotype was observed at least ten times. The genes are TRBV27 and TRBJ2-7, with D perhaps assigned TRBD1 or TRBD2 (5 bases each). The CDR3 length is 15 residues. Trimming cost V 2 bases and J 2 bases, with 13 bases left between them. Looked up from germline, CDR1 is MNHEY and CDR2 is SMNVEV (reference sequence). The CDR3 is CASSLALGTAYEQYF. The CDR3 DNA sequence: TGTGCCAGCAGTTTAGCTCTGGGGACGGCCTACGAGCAGTACTTC.

This clonotype was picked up a small number of times. Germline is not matched at one junction end, which may reflect a read error. V and J are TRBV30 and TRBJ1-5; D might be TRBD1 (5 bases). The CDR3 is 13 amino acids. Germline V lookup: CDR1 GTSNPN, CDR2 SVGIG (reference sequence). Here the CDR3 DNA reads TGTGCCCGGAGTAGAGGGGACAATCAGCCCCAGCATTTT. Protein product: CARSRGDNQPQHF.

This clonotype was observed at least ten times. The rearrangement joins TRBV11-2 to TRBJ2-7; D might be TRBD1 or TRBD2, each matching 5 bases. Germline V lookup: CDR1 SGHAT, CDR2 FQNNGV. The CDR3 length is 16 residues. V dropped 1 base and J dropped 0 bases, with 13 bases sitting between them. CDR3: CASSLVGAGSSYEQYF. The CDR3 DNA is TGTGCCAGCAGCTTAGTCGGAGCAGGGAGCTCCTACGAGCAGTACTTC.

The chain recombines TRBV12-3 or TRBV12-4 with TRBJ1-1; D remains unclear. The V end lost 10 bases, the J end lost 5 bases, and 17 bases lay between the germline ends. This CDR3 comprises 13 residues. CDR3 region: CATSEDWRTEAFF. The CDR3 DNA is TGTGCCACATCCGAGGATTGGAGGACTGAAGCTTTCTTT.